The subject of this entry is one T cell receptor beta chain. Its specificity is not known. These data belong to a study of response to subunit inactivated influenza vaccine. Findings of the study overall: Each seasonal influenza vaccination recruits few new T cells, the authors suggested.

V gave up 0 bases and J gave up 2 bases; unmatched junction bases: 8. The CDR3 runs 18 residues. Per the germline V gene, CDR1 is ENHRY and CDR2 is SYGVKD. MiXCR, run by TCRdb on the RT-PCR reads, gives a single entry per CDR3 protein. The sample lists approximately 700,000 distinct CDR3 sequences; more than 11% were seen once. This chain uses TRBV10-3 with TRBJ1-5; 9 bases map to TRBD1. The TCR originated in a man in his fifties or sixties who received an inactivated influenza vaccine. Sequences were derived from PBMCs from blood, sampled less than 15 days before vaccination. The CDR3 region has the DNA TGTGCCATCAGTGAGTCGCTGGACAGGGGTCCTCGCAATCAGCCCCAGCATTTT. It codes for CAISESLDRGPRNQPQHF.